This TCR beta chain was sequenced during a study of blood T cells in healthy people across ages. Study-wide findings and caveats: Diversity was higher, and naive CD4+ cells more numerous, in long-lived donors than in aged donors. PBMCs went unsorted, and a conclusive naive versus antigen-experienced comparison was therefore prevented.

Donors ranged from roughly 6 to 100 years old and were healthy Caucasians in Russia. PBMCs were isolated at a quantity of at least 6 million per sample. From germline, CDR1 is DFQATT and CDR2 SNEGSKA (reference sequence). The length of the CDR3 is 11 residues. A single count supports this clonotype. No antigen is known for it. PCR was performed a second time for roughly 7 to 12 cycles using a sample-barcoded 5' primer and a J-beta primer mix. TCRdb used MiXCR to reprocess the 5' RACE reads, holding one entry per CDR3 protein. Among some 640,000 distinct CDR3 sequences listed, approximately 30% were seen once.

The J gene is TRBJ1-2, the V gene TRBV20-1, with D maybe TRBD1 (6 bases). Source material: blood. The clonotype comes from an elderly woman in good health. CDR3 sequence: CRPPGVDGYTF. The CDR3 DNA sequence: TGCAGACCTCCAGGGGTGGATGGCTACACCTTC.